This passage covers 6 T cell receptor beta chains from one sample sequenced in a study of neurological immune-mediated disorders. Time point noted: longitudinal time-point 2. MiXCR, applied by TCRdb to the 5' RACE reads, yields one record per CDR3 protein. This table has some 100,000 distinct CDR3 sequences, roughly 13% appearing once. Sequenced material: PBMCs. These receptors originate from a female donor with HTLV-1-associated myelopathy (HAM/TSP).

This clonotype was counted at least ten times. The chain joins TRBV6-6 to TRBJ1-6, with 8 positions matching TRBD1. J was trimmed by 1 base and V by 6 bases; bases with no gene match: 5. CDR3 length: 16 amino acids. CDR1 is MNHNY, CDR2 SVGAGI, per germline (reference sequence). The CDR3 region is CASRPGGASYNSPLHF. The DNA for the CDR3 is TGTGCCAGCAGGCCAGGGGGCGCGTCCTATAATTCACCCCTCCACTTT.

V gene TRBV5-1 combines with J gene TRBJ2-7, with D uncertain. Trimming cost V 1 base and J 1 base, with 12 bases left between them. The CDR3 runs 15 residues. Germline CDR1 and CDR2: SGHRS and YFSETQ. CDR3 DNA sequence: TGCGCCAGCAGCTTGAGTACGCATGATTCCTACGAGCAGTACTTC. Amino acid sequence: CASSLSTHDSYEQYF.

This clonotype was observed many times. The DNA for the CDR3 is TGTGCCAGCAGCCAAGAGGGCCTAGCGGGGGGGCCAGGTGAGCAGTTCTTC. Residues: CASSQEGLAGGPGEQFF. The chain couples TRBV3-1 to TRBJ2-1; 12 bases align to TRBD2. The germline gives CDR1 LGHDT, CDR2 YNNKEL (reference sequence). The V gene end was trimmed by 0 bases and the J gene end by 9 bases; junction bases not matched to a gene: 9. The CDR3 is 17 residues long.

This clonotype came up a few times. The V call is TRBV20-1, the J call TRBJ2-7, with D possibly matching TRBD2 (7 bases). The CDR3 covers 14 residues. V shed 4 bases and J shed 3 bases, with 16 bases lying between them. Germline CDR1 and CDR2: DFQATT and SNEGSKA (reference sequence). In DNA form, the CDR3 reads TGCAGTGCTATTGGGGGGGCGACCTTCTACGAGCAGTACTTC. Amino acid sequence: CSAIGGATFYEQYF.

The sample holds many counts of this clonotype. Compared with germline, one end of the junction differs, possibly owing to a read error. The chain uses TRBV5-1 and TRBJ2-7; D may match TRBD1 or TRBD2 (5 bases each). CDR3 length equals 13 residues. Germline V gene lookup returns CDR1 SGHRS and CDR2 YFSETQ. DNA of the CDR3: TGTGCCAGCAGCTTGAGGGGCTCCTACGAGCAGTACTTC. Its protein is CASSLRGSYEQYF.

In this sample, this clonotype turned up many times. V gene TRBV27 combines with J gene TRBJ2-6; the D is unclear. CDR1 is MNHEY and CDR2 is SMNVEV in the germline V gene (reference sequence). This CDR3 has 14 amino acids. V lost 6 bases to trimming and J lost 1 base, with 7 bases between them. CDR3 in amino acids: CASSSLSGANVLTF. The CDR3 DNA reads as TGTGCCAGCAGCTCCCTTTCTGGGGCCAACGTCCTGACTTTC.